These 32 T cell receptor beta chains share one sample of origin, sequenced in a study of response to subunit inactivated influenza vaccine (dated by TCRdb to 2017 to 2018). Libraries came from RT-PCR. The sequencer listed for this sample is Illumina HiSeq 2500. TCRdb itself trimmed the public reads at Q25 with fastp, ran MiXCR and retained productive beta chains. Every entry covers one CDR3 protein and lists the most common genes and DNA from its rows. The sample profile shows approximately 500,000 distinct CDR3 sequences; 13% to 15% of them were found once. Clones ranked in the top ten supply more than 9.5% of the sample. The sequencing here drew on PBMCs from blood, taken 12 days after vaccination. Every receptor here comes from a man aged 45-60 years who received an inactivated influenza vaccine. Donor details come from another sample of the same person, matched by shared clones.

This clonotype was observed a few times. The chain joins TRBV20-1 to TRBJ2-5, with D perhaps being TRBD1 or TRBD2 (5 bases each). The germline CDR1 and CDR2 sequences are DFQATT and SNEGSKA (reference sequence). Trimming left V 4 bases short and J 2 bases short, with 17 bases between. CDR3 length: 15 amino acids. CDR3: CSATSPRDGQETQYF. The CDR3 nucleotides read TGCAGTGCTACCAGTCCCCGGGACGGTCAAGAGACCCAGTACTTC.

This clonotype was found a few times. The rearrangement links TRBV5-1 to TRBJ1-3, with a possible D match to TRBD1 (5 bases). The CDR3 extends over 15 amino acids. V was cut by 4 bases and J by 0 bases, with 11 bases left in between. Per germline, CDR1 SGHRS and CDR2 YFSETQ. The CDR3 coding sequence is TGCGCCAGCAGCCCCTCGGGGCCCTCTGGAAACACCATATATTTT. Its protein product is CASSPSGPSGNTIYF.

In this sample, this clonotype turned up a few times. The rearrangement links TRBV6-2 or TRBV6-3 to TRBJ1-6; tentatively, D is TRBD1 (6 bases). CDR1 and CDR2 (germline): MNHEY, SVGEGT. V gave up 6 bases and J gave up 3 bases, with 12 bases separating them. The CDR3 has 15 residues. DNA for the CDR3: TGTGCCAGCAGCCCGGGGGCTCTCTATAATTCACCCCTCCACTTT. It translates to CASSPGALYNSPLHF.

This clonotype was seen a few times. The chain is built from TRBV5-1 and TRBJ2-5; 7 positions match TRBD1. There are 14 residues in the CDR3. CDR1 is SGHRS and CDR2 is YFSETQ in the germline V gene. After removal of 4 bases from V and 4 bases from J, the junction contained 7 bases not matched to a gene. The CDR3 spells CASSPLTGRETQYF. DNA for the CDR3: TGCGCCAGCAGCCCTCTGACAGGGCGAGAGACCCAGTACTTC.

As DNA, the CDR3 is TGTGCCACCAGCCCGACAGTACCCGGGGAGCTGTTTTTT. It yields the protein CATSPTVPGELFF. The V call is TRBV24-1, the J call TRBJ2-2; D perhaps matches TRBD1 (5 bases). V lost 7 bases and J lost 6, with 11 bases in between. This CDR3 has 13 amino acids. CDR1 and CDR2 (germline): KGHDR, SFDVKD.

This clonotype was seen more than once but under ten times. The chain joins TRBV5-1 to TRBJ2-7; 7 bases are shared with TRBD1. Per the germline V gene, CDR1 is SGHRS and CDR2 is YFSETQ. The CDR3 sequence is 15 residues long. V shed 3 bases, J shed 2 bases, and the junction held 8 bases outside the gene matches. The CDR3 reads CASSSGQVLTYEQYF. In nucleotides, the CDR3 is TGCGCCAGCAGCTCTGGACAGGTCCTTACCTACGAGCAGTACTTC. The full variable domain, in which reference TRBV5-1 and TRBJ2-7 provide the parts outside the CDR3, is KAGVTQTPRYLIKTRGQQVTLSCSPISGHRSVSWYQQTPGQGLQFLFEYFSETQRNKGNFPGRFSGRQFSNSRSEMNVSTLELGDSALYLCASSSGQVLTYEQYFGPGTRLTVT.

The V call is TRBV6-5, the J call TRBJ2-1; no firm D call. CDR3 length: 18 residues. Trimming cost V 0 bases and J 2 bases, with 17 bases left between them. Germline V CDR1 and CDR2: MNHEY, SVGAGI. For the CDR3, the DNA is TGTGCCAGCAGTTACTCCGCCAGCCTATATAGGCCCTACAATGAGCAGTTCTTC. It is translated as CASSYSASLYRPYNEQFF.

This clonotype occurred a few times. The chain couples TRBV20-1 to TRBJ2-3; TRBD1 is a possible D gene (5 bases). V lost 5 bases to trimming and J lost 6 bases, with 12 bases between them. This CDR3 is 12 amino acids long. The germline V gene has CDR1 DFQATT and CDR2 SNEGSKA (reference sequence). DNA for the CDR3: TGCAGTGCTGGACAAGGCAGGGATACGCAGTATTTT. Protein: CSAGQGRDTQYF.

This clonotype was picked up a small number of times. The chain links TRBV7-9 to TRBJ2-7, with 9 bases matching TRBD1. The CDR3 covers 15 residues. V shed 5 bases, J shed 5 bases, and the junction held 10 bases outside the gene matches. Germline V CDR1 and CDR2: SEHNR, FQNEAQ (reference sequence). CDR3 coding DNA: TGTGCCAGCAGCCGCCCCGGGACAGGGTCAAACGAGCAGTACTTC. Its translation: CASSRPGTGSNEQYF.

The chain employs TRBV20-1 and TRBJ2-7, with 9 nucleotides matching TRBD1. Per the germline V gene, CDR1 is DFQATT and CDR2 is SNEGSKA (reference sequence). The CDR3 has 14 residues. Trimming removed 2 bases from V and 5 bases from J; junction bases left unmatched: 7. For the CDR3, the DNA is TGCAGTGCTAGACCAGGGACAGGGCGGCACGAGCAGTACTTC. This gives the protein CSARPGTGRHEQYF.

This clonotype was counted only a few times. The V and J genes are TRBV18 and TRBJ2-5; a weak D match, TRBD1 (5 bases). This CDR3 is 15 amino acids long. The V end was cut by 1 base, the J end by 0 bases, with 9 bases between. Germline CDR1 and CDR2: KGHSH and LQKENI. In nucleotides, the CDR3 is TGTGCCAGCTCACCACTTACAGGCTACCAAGAGACCCAGTACTTC. Its translation: CASSPLTGYQETQYF.

A note on this clonotype: Its ends do not fully match the called genes, so a read error is possible. The rearrangement uses TRBV20-1 and TRBJ2-1; 11 nucleotides match TRBD2. The CDR3 runs to 17 residues. In germline, CDR1 is DFQATT, CDR2 SNEGSKA (reference sequence). DNA of the CDR3: TGCTGTGCTAGAGATATTAGCGGGAGGGCCAGGTACAATGAGCAGTTCTTC. Protein product: CCARDISGRARYNEQFF.

This chain connects TRBV15 to TRBJ1-5; 7 nucleotides line up with TRBD1. V gave up 1 base and J gave up 9 bases; unmatched junction bases: 24. In germline, CDR1 is LNHNV, CDR2 YYDKDF (reference sequence). This CDR3 spans 20 amino acids. The CDR3 DNA reads TGTGCCACCAGCAGAGGTGCGACCTTTCGGGACAGCGATATTTTGATGCCCCAGCATTTT. Encoded protein: CATSRGATFRDSDILMPQHF.

The gene calls are TRBV12-3 or TRBV12-4 and TRBJ2-7; D unclear. The CDR3 is made up of 12 amino acids. With 3 bases removed from V and 2 bases from J, the gap between germline ends came to 5 bases. CDR3 DNA sequence: TGTGCCAGCAGTTTCGAACCCTACGAGCAGTACTTC. Translating gives CASSFEPYEQYF.

There are a few counts of this clonotype. The chain carries TRBV6-1 and TRBJ2-2, with D perhaps matching TRBD2 (6 bases). Germline-derived CDR1 and CDR2 are MNHNS and SASEGT. Trimming removed 9 bases from V and 0 bases from J, with 23 bases in between. The CDR3 length is 18 residues. CDR3 nucleotides: TGTGCCAGTGCGGGACCGGGCTACCAAGCCGCGAACACCGGGGAGCTGTTTTTT. Its protein product is CASAGPGYQAANTGELFF.

The chain combines TRBV5-1 with TRBJ1-5, with TRBD1 as a possible D gene (5 bases). Germline V gene lookup returns CDR1 SGHRS and CDR2 YFSETQ. This CDR3 contains 15 residues. Trimming shortened V by 0 bases and J by 6 bases, and 13 bases separated the two germline ends. CDR3 protein: CASSLGVGGIQPQHF. The CDR3 DNA follows: TGCGCCAGCAGCTTGGGCGTGGGGGGGATTCAGCCCCAGCATTTT.

This rearrangement joins TRBV4-1 to TRBJ2-7; 7 positions agree with TRBD2. The germline CDR1 and CDR2 sequences are MGHRA and YSYEKL. V trimming: 2 bases; J trimming: 6 bases; junction bases outside the gene matches: 10. CDR3 size: 15 residues. CDR3 residues: CASSQMAGAPGEQYF. The CDR3 bases are TGCGCCAGCAGCCAAATGGCGGGAGCACCGGGCGAGCAGTACTTC.

The chain links TRBV28 to TRBJ1-2, with a tentative D call TRBD1 (6 bases). The CDR3 has 13 amino acids. Trimming stripped 7 bases from V and 1 base from J, with 10 bases between. The V gene's germline CDR1 is MDHEN and CDR2 SYDVKM. The CDR3 sequence is CASNPDSNYGYTF. CDR3 coding DNA: TGTGCCAGCAACCCGGACAGTAACTATGGCTACACCTTC.

The rearrangement joins TRBV6-2 or TRBV6-3 to TRBJ2-7; D is uncertain. CDR1 and CDR2 from the germline V gene are MNHEY and SVGEGT. CDR3 length equals 15 residues. Trimming removed 6 bases at V and 0 bases at J, with 15 bases between. In DNA, the CDR3 is TGTGCCAGCAGACGGACCCCTAGGAGCTCCTACGAGCAGTACTTC. Translation gives CASRRTPRSSYEQYF.

The rearrangement joins TRBV5-1 to TRBJ2-3, with D possibly being TRBD2 (5 bases). V was clipped by 1 base and J by 2 bases, with 11 bases between them. Germline CDR1 is SGHRS and CDR2 is YFSETQ. This CDR3 contains 15 residues. The CDR3 region is CASSLKRVDTDTQYF. The CDR3 nucleotides are TGCGCCAGCAGCTTGAAGAGGGTGGACACAGATACGCAGTATTTT.

The chain is built from TRBV7-2 and TRBJ1-6; 9 nucleotides match TRBD1. CDR3 length: 14 amino acids. Trimming at V came to 5 bases and at J to 11 bases, leaving 7 bases not matched to a gene. Germline loops: CDR1 SGHTA, CDR2 FQGNSA. CDR3 amino acids: CASSELGTGPPLHF. CDR3 coding DNA: TGTGCCAGCAGCGAGTTAGGGACAGGGCCACCCCTCCACTTT. Full variable domain (missing parts from reference TRBV7-2 and TRBJ1-6): GAGVSQSPSNKVTEKGKDVELRCDPISGHTALYWYRQSLGQGLEFLIYFQGNSAPDKSGLPSDRFSAERTGGSVSTLTIQRTQQEDSAVYLCASSELGTGPPLHFGNGTRLTVT.

This clonotype has more than one count but fewer than ten. V usage is TRBV5-5 and J usage is TRBJ2-7; 7 nucleotides match TRBD1. Germline lookup yields CDR1 SGHKS and CDR2 YYEKEE (reference sequence). The length of the CDR3 is 15 residues. V was pared by 0 bases and J by 1 base, with 4 bases of the junction left unmatched. The CDR3 coding sequence is TGTGCCAGCAGCTTGGAGGGACAGCCTTCCTACGAGCAGTACTTC. It is translated as CASSLEGQPSYEQYF.

As DNA, the CDR3 is TGCAGCGTTGGCGGCAGGTACACAGATACGCAGTATTTT. Its protein product is CSVGGRYTDTQYF. The rearrangement joins TRBV29-1 to TRBJ2-3; D uncertain. The CDR3 runs to 13 residues. CDR1 is SQVTM and CDR2 is ANQGSEA in the germline V gene. Trimming left V 4 bases short and J 2 bases short, with 10 bases between.

This clonotype was detected many times. The chain links TRBV7-2 to TRBJ1-2; perhaps TRBD1 as D (5 bases). The CDR3 runs 15 residues. V was shortened by 2 bases and J by 2 bases, with 12 bases between the two germline ends. The V gene's germline CDR1 is SGHTA and CDR2 FQGNSA. In nucleotides, the CDR3 is TGTGCCAGCAGCTTAAGCCGGGGGGGAAACTATGGCTACACCTTC. Its protein is CASSLSRGGNYGYTF.

This clonotype was counted only a few times. The chain carries TRBV7-8 and TRBJ2-3; 7 nucleotides match TRBD2. The V gene end was trimmed by 4 bases and the J gene end by 9 bases; junction bases not matched to a gene: 7. Germline-derived CDR1 and CDR2 are SGHVS and FQNEAQ. The CDR3 covers 13 residues. CDR3 nucleotide sequence: TGTGCCAGCAGCTCTGAACGAGCGGGAACGCAGTATTTT. Protein product: CASSSERAGTQYF. Filled out from reference TRBV7-8 and TRBJ2-3, the complete variable domain reads GAGVSQSPRYKVAKRGQDVALRCDPISGHVSLFWYQQALGQGPEFLTYFQNEAQLDKSGLPSDRFFAERPEGSVSTLKIQRTQQEDSAVYLCASSSERAGTQYFGPGTRLTVL.

This clonotype turned up a few times. This chain uses TRBV5-5 with TRBJ1-4, with 9 nucleotides matching TRBD1. V trimming: 6 bases; J trimming: 5 bases; junction bases outside the gene matches: 8. The CDR3 sequence is 15 residues long. CDR1 SGHKS and CDR2 YYEKEE come from the germline V gene (reference sequence). The CDR3 loop is CASTRDRVGNEKLFF. The DNA of the CDR3 is TGTGCCAGCACCCGGGACAGGGTGGGGAATGAAAAACTGTTTTTT.

This clonotype was seen more than once but under ten times. The V call is TRBV9, the J call TRBJ1-1; D is ambiguous. Germline CDR1 and CDR2: SGDLS and YYNGEE. The CDR3 length is 13 residues. V lost 4 bases and J 5 bases, leaving 12 bases between the germline ends. The CDR3 loop reads CASSPLMGTEAFF. The DNA of the CDR3 is TGTGCCAGCAGCCCGCTCATGGGGACTGAAGCTTTCTTT. The variable domain in full, with the rest retrieved from reference TRBV9 and TRBJ1-1, is DSGVTQTPKHLITATGQRVTLRCSPRSGDLSVYWYQQSLDQGLQFLIQYYNGEERAKGNILERFSAQQFPDLHSELNLSSLELGDSALYFCASSPLMGTEAFFGQGTRLTVV.

In regard to this clonotype: A much larger clone lies one base from this, so it may be a read error. The chain combines TRBV5-1 with TRBJ2-3; tentatively, D is TRBD2 (6 bases). Germline V gene sequence: CDR1 SGHRS, CDR2 YFSETQ. This CDR3 contains 16 residues. Trimming took off 4 bases at V and 4 bases at J, with 19 bases between the two ends. This chain's CDR3 is CASSLGSSSSADTQYF. Here the CDR3 DNA reads TGCGCCAGCAGCCTAGGGTCTTCATCTAGCGCAGATACGCAGTATTTT.

This clonotype occurred a few times. The rearrangement joins TRBV11-2 to TRBJ2-7, with D perhaps matching TRBD1 or TRBD2 (6 bases each). Trimming left V 5 bases short and J 2 bases short, with 16 bases between. The CDR3 runs to 15 residues. CDR1 is SGHAT, CDR2 FQNNGV, per germline. CDR3 sequence reads: CASSHPGGTPYEQYF. In DNA form, the CDR3 reads TGTGCCAGCAGCCATCCAGGCGGGACACCCTACGAGCAGTACTTC.

V gene TRBV7-9 combines with J gene TRBJ2-7; a possible D gene is TRBD2 (6 bases). V lost 5 bases and J lost 7, with 15 bases in between. Germline CDR1 is SEHNR and CDR2 is FQNEAQ (reference sequence). The CDR3 is made up of 13 amino acids. The CDR3 here is CASSRDFPGEQYF. The CDR3 bases are TGTGCCAGCAGCCGGGACTTCCCGGGTGAGCAGTACTTC.

The chain has TRBV12-3 or TRBV12-4 and TRBJ1-3; 8 bases map to TRBD1. The CDR3 length is 14 residues. Unmatched junction bases numbered 9, after V lost 10 bases and J lost 4 bases. For the CDR3, the DNA is TGTGCCACCCGACAGGGGAACTCAGGAAACACCATATATTTT. Protein: CATRQGNSGNTIYF.

This clonotype showed up just a few times. This rearrangement joins TRBV2 to TRBJ2-1, with TRBD1 matching over 9 bases. The CDR3 consists of 13 residues. Germline V gene data show CDR1 as SNHLY and CDR2 as FYNNEI. V gave up 6 bases and J gave up 5 bases; unmatched junction bases: 2. The CDR3 loop reads CASSRDRDNEQFF. The CDR3 DNA follows: TGTGCCAGCAGCCGGGACAGGGACAATGAGCAGTTCTTC.